Following are 30 T cell receptor beta chains from one sample sequenced in a study of T cells after yellow fever vaccination (dated by TCRdb to between 2019 and 2020). The meaning of the sample's treatment or condition label: live attenuated yellow fever vaccine strain. Libraries were constructed by 5' RACE. Instrument on record: Illumina NovaSeq 6000. TCRdb took the public reads, trimmed them with fastp at Q25, ran MiXCR for clone calling and kept in-frame beta chains. Every entry covers one CDR3 protein and lists the most common genes and DNA from its rows. The sample table shows some 350,000 distinct CDR3 sequences, and under 5% are seen once. 24% of the sample rests with the top ten. This sample comprised PBMCs, obtained 5 days after the yellow fever booster vaccination. The receptors here all came from a man between 18 and 35 years old who received the YFV17D yellow fever vaccine.

This clonotype has more than one count but fewer than ten. The rearrangement joins TRBV11-2 to TRBJ2-1; D is perhaps TRBD1 (5 bases). Trimming took off 5 bases at V and 10 bases at J, with 15 bases between the two ends. The CDR3 has 13 amino acids. The germline V gene has CDR1 SGHAT and CDR2 FQNNGV. Here the CDR3 reads CASSTRVFGEQFF. The DNA for the CDR3 is TGTGCCAGCAGCACCAGGGTTTTTGGGGAGCAGTTCTTC.

This clonotype was seen repeatedly, ten times or more. The rearrangement joins TRBV28 to TRBJ2-2; no clear D. Trimming pared 5 bases from V and 3 bases from J, leaving 7 bases between. Germline CDR1 reads MDHEN; CDR2 reads SYDVKM. There are 13 residues in the CDR3. The CDR3 DNA sequence: TGTGCCAGCAGTCCTTTTTACACCGGGGAGCTGTTTTTT. Translation: CASSPFYTGELFF. Drawing the rest from reference TRBV28 and TRBJ2-2, the complete variable domain is DVKVTQSSRYLVKRTGEKVFLECVQDMDHENMFWYRQDPGLGLRLIYFSYDVKMKEKGDIPEGYSVSREKKERFSLILESASTNQTSMYLCASSPFYTGELFFGEGSRLTVL.

The sample holds many counts of this clonotype. This chain joins TRBV6-5 and TRBJ1-1; D remains unclear. This CDR3 spans 12 amino acids. Germline V gene lookup returns CDR1 MNHEY and CDR2 SVGAGI. The V gene lost 8 bases and the J gene lost 2 bases, with 9 bases spanning the gap. CDR3 residues: CASQDPNTEAFF. The CDR3, as DNA: TGTGCCAGCCAAGACCCCAACACTGAAGCTTTCTTT.

This clonotype was seen a few times. V is TRBV6-5 and J is TRBJ2-1, with D uncertain. This CDR3 contains 17 residues. From germline, CDR1 is MNHEY and CDR2 SVGAGI. V was pared by 6 bases and J by 0 bases, with 18 bases between. The CDR3 loop is CASSPPSVRVSYNEQFF. DNA for the CDR3: TGTGCCAGCAGCCCCCCGTCCGTTCGGGTCTCCTACAATGAGCAGTTCTTC.

This sequence joins TRBV7-3 and TRBJ2-1; a weak D match, TRBD2 (6 bases). With 5 bases removed from V and 6 bases from J, the gap between germline ends came to 17 bases. CDR3 length equals 15 residues. The V gene's germline CDR1 is SGHTA and CDR2 FQGTGA. The CDR3 sequence is CASSPGVRWGNEQFF. The CDR3 DNA is TGTGCCAGCAGCCCGGGGGTTAGGTGGGGCAATGAGCAGTTCTTC.

This clonotype was counted ten times or more. The J gene is TRBJ1-2, the V gene TRBV6-2 or TRBV6-3; D remains ambiguous. Germline V gene lookup returns CDR1 MNHEY and CDR2 SVGEGT. The V end lost 11 bases, the J end lost 2 bases, and 18 bases lay between the germline ends. This CDR3 is built from 14 residues. This CDR3 reads CASRWLRPNYGYTF. In nucleotides, the CDR3 is TGTGCCTCGAGGTGGCTCCGGCCCAACTATGGCTACACCTTC.

This clonotype was detected many times. The chain links TRBV10-3 to TRBJ2-1; 7 nucleotides match TRBD2. CDR1 ENHRY and CDR2 SYGVKD come from the germline V gene. With V trimmed by 0 bases and J by 7 bases, 9 bases remained unmatched. CDR3 size: 16 residues. The CDR3 loop reads CAISESISSGLNEQFF. The CDR3 nucleotides are TGTGCCATCAGTGAGTCGATTTCTAGCGGACTAAATGAGCAGTTCTTC.

This clonotype appeared many times. The chain has TRBV12-3 or TRBV12-4 and TRBJ1-5, with no clear D. Trimming took off 3 bases at V and 11 bases at J, with 14 bases between the two ends. The CDR3 has 13 residues. CDR3 sequence (DNA): TGTGCCAGCAGTTTTCCGGGAGTGAGAGCCCAGCATTTT. Translated: CASSFPGVRAQHF.

This clonotype has ten or more counts. This chain links TRBV2 with TRBJ2-3; no reliable D call. This CDR3 is built from 17 residues. V was shortened by 10 bases and J by 0 bases, with 23 bases between the two germline ends. CDR1 is SNHLY, CDR2 FYNNEI, per germline. The CDR3 reads CATVGIDLPASTDTQYF. The CDR3, as DNA: TGTGCCACCGTCGGAATAGATTTACCTGCTAGCACAGATACGCAGTATTTT.

Only a few counts were recorded for this clonotype. The chain recombines TRBV6-6 with TRBJ2-7; TRBD2 agrees at 7 bases. Germline V gene lookup returns CDR1 MNHNY and CDR2 SVGAGI (reference sequence). J gave up 2 bases and V 4 bases, and 11 bases lay outside the gene matches. There are 16 residues in the CDR3. The CDR3 bases are TGTGCCAGCAGTTCTTCTGGGCTAGCGGAAACCTACGAGCAGTACTTC. The encoded protein is CASSSSGLAETYEQYF.

V and J are TRBV7-2 and TRBJ1-2; D remains unclear. CDR1 is SGHTA and CDR2 is FQGNSA in the germline V gene. Between the trimmed V and J ends, which lost 3 bases and 8 bases, there was a span of 22 bases. This CDR3 comprises 16 residues. CDR3 DNA sequence: TGTGCCAGCAGCTTGGGCCTTTCGCAGGCGGTACGGGGCTACACCTTC. It specifies CASSLGLSQAVRGYTF.

The chain combines TRBV19 with TRBJ1-1, with 8 bases that match TRBD1. Germline V gene lookup returns CDR1 LNHDA and CDR2 SQIVND (reference sequence). The CDR3 loop spans 15 amino acids. J lost 4 bases, V lost 11 bases, and 15 bases had no gene match. CDR3 in DNA: TGTGCCTGTTCCCCGGACAGGGTAAGAGGCACTGAAGCTTTCTTT. It translates to CACSPDRVRGTEAFF.

Many counts were recorded for this clonotype. CDR3 in amino acids: CASSLQGMDGYTF. The CDR3 nucleotides read TGCGCCAGCAGCTTGCAGGGGATGGATGGCTACACCTTC. J is TRBJ1-2 and V is TRBV5-1; tentative D call: TRBD1 (6 bases). The CDR3 runs to 13 residues. Germline CDR1 SGHRS, CDR2 YFSETQ. V was pared by 1 base and J by 6 bases, with 10 bases between.

Ten or more counts support this clonotype. The rearrangement joins TRBV11-2 to TRBJ1-1; D is ambiguous. The V and J ends lost 5 bases and 5 bases respectively, with 6 bases between them. The CDR3 is made up of 11 amino acids. Per the germline V gene, CDR1 is SGHAT and CDR2 is FQNNGV. The CDR3 reads CASSPSTEAFF. The CDR3 bases are TGTGCCAGCAGCCCGAGTACTGAAGCTTTCTTT.

This clonotype was detected many times. CDR3 loop: CASKQGWGKLFF. The CDR3, as DNA: TGTGCCAGCAAACAGGGGTGGGGAAAACTGTTTTTT. The V call is TRBV12-3 or TRBV12-4, the J call TRBJ1-4; TRBD1 aligns across 7 bases. This CDR3 has 12 residues. After removal of 7 bases from V and 10 bases from J, the junction contained 6 bases not matched to a gene.

This clonotype came up many times. CDR3 coding DNA: TGTGCCAGCAGCTTATTGGCAGGGAATGAAAAACTGTTTTTT. It translates to CASSLLAGNEKLFF. The chain links TRBV7-9 to TRBJ1-4, with D perhaps matching TRBD1 (5 bases). Germline lookup yields CDR1 SEHNR and CDR2 FQNEAQ (reference sequence). V was clipped by 2 bases and J by 5 bases, with 9 bases between them. The CDR3 covers 14 residues.

This clonotype was recorded many times. V is TRBV5-6 and J is TRBJ1-4; TRBD1 matches 7 bases. CDR3 length equals 14 residues. J gave up 8 bases and V 4 bases, and 8 bases lay outside the gene matches. The germline V gene encodes CDR1 SGHDT and CDR2 YYEEEE. The CDR3 region has the DNA TGTGCCAGCAGCCCGACAGGGTTTGCAGAAAAACTGTTTTTT. Residues: CASSPTGFAEKLFF.

Ten or more counts support this clonotype. The chain combines TRBV4-3 with TRBJ2-1; D tentatively reads TRBD1 or TRBD2 (7 bases each). V shed 0 bases and J shed 7 bases, with 10 bases lying between them. The CDR3 covers 14 residues. CDR1 and CDR2 (germline): LGHNA, YSLEER. The CDR3 here is CASSQDRGGNEQFF. DNA of the CDR3: TGCGCCAGCAGCCAAGACAGGGGGGGGAATGAGCAGTTCTTC.

Many counts were recorded for this clonotype. The rearrangement joins TRBV7-3 to TRBJ2-7; perhaps D is TRBD1 or TRBD2 (5 bases each). Trimming took 5 bases from V and 7 from J, leaving 15 bases between them. Germline lookup yields CDR1 SGHTA and CDR2 FQGTGA. The CDR3 has 13 amino acids. The CDR3 loop reads CASSPREGWEQYF. CDR3 coding DNA: TGTGCCAGCAGCCCTCGAGAGGGGTGGGAGCAGTACTTC.

The V gene is TRBV5-1, the J gene TRBJ1-1; D gene ambiguous. Germline CDR1 and CDR2: SGHRS and YFSETQ. The CDR3 is 14 residues long. Trimming removed 0 bases at V and 1 base at J, with 7 bases between. The CDR3 protein is CASSLGLGNTEAFF. CDR3 DNA: TGCGCCAGCAGCTTGGGTCTAGGGAACACTGAAGCTTTCTTT.

There are a few counts of this clonotype. This sequence joins TRBV11-2 and TRBJ2-3, with 9 bases aligning to TRBD2. The CDR3 is 15 amino acids. Germline V gene sequence: CDR1 SGHAT, CDR2 FQNNGV. V shed 2 bases and J 7 bases; nucleotides not matched to a gene: 7. The CDR3: CASSLLAGGQYTQYF. The CDR3 DNA sequence: TGTGCCAGCAGCTTACTTGCGGGGGGGCAATATACGCAGTATTTT.

The chain couples TRBV5-4 to TRBJ2-5; unclear D gene. The CDR3 sequence is 12 residues long. CDR1 is SGHNT and CDR2 is YYREEE in the germline V gene (reference sequence). Between the trimmed V and J ends, which lost 4 bases and 5 bases, there was a span of 9 bases. Here the CDR3 reads CASSRVGETQYF. In nucleotides, the CDR3 is TGTGCCAGCAGCCGGGTGGGGGAGACCCAGTACTTC.

The J gene is TRBJ2-3, the V gene TRBV20-1; D call uncertain. CDR1 is DFQATT and CDR2 is SNEGSKA in the germline V gene (reference sequence). The CDR3 is 12 residues long. With 1 base removed from V and 6 bases from J, the gap between germline ends came to 8 bases. Here the CDR3 reads CSARAPMDTQYF. CDR3 in DNA: TGCAGTGCTAGAGCACCTATGGATACGCAGTATTTT.

There are a few counts of this clonotype. The chain employs TRBV20-1 and TRBJ2-7; TRBD1 agrees at 11 bases. The junction had 7 bases not matched to a gene; V was cut back by 8 bases and J by 1 base. The CDR3 has 14 residues. CDR1 is DFQATT, CDR2 SNEGSKA, per germline (reference sequence). The CDR3 protein is CSSTGTGGSYEQYV. The CDR3 nucleotides are TGCAGTTCTACCGGGACAGGGGGTTCCTACGAGCAGTACGTC.

This clonotype was observed many times. V usage is TRBV21-1 and J usage is TRBJ1-5. TRBV21-1 is a pseudogene locus. The CDR3 contains 18 residues. The CDR3 DNA reads as TGTGCCAGCAGCAAAGGAGGAACGAAGACTTATAGCAATCAGCCCCAGCATTTT. Protein: CASSKGGTKTYSNQPQHF.

This clonotype has a handful of counts. The genes are TRBV7-3 and TRBJ2-1; D uncertain. The germline V and J ends were trimmed by 1 base and 3 bases, with 10 bases remaining between them. The CDR3 is 15 residues long. The germline V gene encodes CDR1 SGHTA and CDR2 FQGTGA. Here the CDR3 DNA reads TGTGCCAGCAGCTTAATTTCTGGGCACTACAATGAGCAGTTCTTC. It encodes CASSLISGHYNEQFF.

This chain's CDR3 is CASGGKQGAIQYF. CDR3 bases: TGTGCCAGCGGGGGCAAGCAGGGGGCCATTCAGTACTTC. The genes are TRBV7-2 and TRBJ2-4; 8 nucleotides agree with TRBD1. This CDR3 is built from 13 residues. Germline V gives CDR1 SGHTA, CDR2 FQGNSA. V shed 8 bases and J 9 bases; nucleotides not matched to a gene: 9.

This clonotype was counted many times. The V and J genes are TRBV29-1 and TRBJ1-1; 9 nucleotides align to TRBD1. The CDR3 covers 13 residues. The germline V gene encodes CDR1 SQVTM and CDR2 ANQGSEA. Trimming removed 4 bases from V and 6 bases from J; junction bases left unmatched: 6. The CDR3: CSVGTGENPEAFF. The CDR3, as DNA: TGCAGCGTTGGGACAGGGGAGAATCCTGAAGCTTTCTTT.

Many counts were recorded for this clonotype. The chain is built from TRBV5-5 and TRBJ1-6; D is unclear. The CDR3 sequence is 13 residues long. V was trimmed by 3 bases and J by 6 bases, leaving 7 bases between them. Germline assignment: CDR1 SGHKS and CDR2 YYEKEE (reference sequence). In DNA form, the CDR3 reads TGTGCCAGCAGCTACGGGTCTAATTCACCCCTCCACTTT. This gives the protein CASSYGSNSPLHF.

This clonotype was seen only a few times. The genes are TRBV9 and TRBJ2-2; D remains ambiguous. Germline values: CDR1 SGDLS, CDR2 YYNGEE. The V end lost 0 bases, the J end lost 7 bases, and 4 bases lay between the germline ends. This CDR3 has 12 amino acids. CDR3 sequence: CASSVVDGELFF. The CDR3 DNA is TGTGCCAGCAGCGTAGTGGACGGGGAGCTGTTTTTT.